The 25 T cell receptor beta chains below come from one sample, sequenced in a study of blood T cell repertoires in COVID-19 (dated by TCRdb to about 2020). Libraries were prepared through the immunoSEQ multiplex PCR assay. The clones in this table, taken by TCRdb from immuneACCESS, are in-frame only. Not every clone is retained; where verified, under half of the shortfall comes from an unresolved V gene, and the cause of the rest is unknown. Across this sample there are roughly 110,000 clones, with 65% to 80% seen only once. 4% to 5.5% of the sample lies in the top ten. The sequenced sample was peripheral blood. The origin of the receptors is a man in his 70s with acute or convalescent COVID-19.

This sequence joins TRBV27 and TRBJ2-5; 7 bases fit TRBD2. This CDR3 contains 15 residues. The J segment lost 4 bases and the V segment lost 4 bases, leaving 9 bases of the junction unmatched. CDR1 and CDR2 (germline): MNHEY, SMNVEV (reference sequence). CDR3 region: CASSSPGLEGETQYF. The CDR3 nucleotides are TGTGCCAGCAGTTCCCCCGGACTAGAAGGAGAGACCCAGTACTTC.

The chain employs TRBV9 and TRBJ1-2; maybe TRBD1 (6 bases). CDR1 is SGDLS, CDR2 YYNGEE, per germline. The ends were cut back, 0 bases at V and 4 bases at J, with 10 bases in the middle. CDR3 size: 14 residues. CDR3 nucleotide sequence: TGTGCCAGCAGCGTAGTGGACAGAGCCTATGGCTACACCTTC. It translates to CASSVVDRAYGYTF.

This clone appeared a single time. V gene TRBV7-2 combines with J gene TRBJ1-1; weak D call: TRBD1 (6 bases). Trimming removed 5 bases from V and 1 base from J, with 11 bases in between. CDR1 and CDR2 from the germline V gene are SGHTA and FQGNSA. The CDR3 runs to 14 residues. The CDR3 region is CASSGEGENTEAFF. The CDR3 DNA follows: TGTGCCAGCAGCGGGGAGGGGGAGAACACTGAAGCTTTCTTT.

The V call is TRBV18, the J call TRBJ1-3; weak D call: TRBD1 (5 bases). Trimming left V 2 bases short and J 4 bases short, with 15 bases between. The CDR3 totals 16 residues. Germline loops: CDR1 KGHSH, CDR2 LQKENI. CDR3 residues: CASSPMKGVTGNTIYF. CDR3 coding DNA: TGTGCCAGCTCACCAATGAAAGGGGTAACCGGAAACACCATATATTTT.

CDR3 sequence reads: CASSSDLTGSGNEQFF. The CDR3 DNA reads as TGCGCCAGCAGCTCCGACCTAACAGGTTCGGGCAATGAGCAGTTCTTC. The rearrangement links TRBV5-1 to TRBJ2-1, with TRBD1 as a possible D gene (5 bases). The V end lost 3 bases, the J end lost 6 bases, and 19 bases lay between the germline ends. This CDR3 contains 16 residues. Germline V gives CDR1 SGHRS, CDR2 YFSETQ. Combining the CDR3 with reference TRBV5-1 and TRBJ2-1 gives the whole variable domain KAGVTQTPRYLIKTRGQQVTLSCSPISGHRSVSWYQQTPGQGLQFLFEYFSETQRNKGNFPGRFSGRQFSNSRSEMNVSTLELGDSALYLCASSSDLTGSGNEQFFGPGTRLTVL.

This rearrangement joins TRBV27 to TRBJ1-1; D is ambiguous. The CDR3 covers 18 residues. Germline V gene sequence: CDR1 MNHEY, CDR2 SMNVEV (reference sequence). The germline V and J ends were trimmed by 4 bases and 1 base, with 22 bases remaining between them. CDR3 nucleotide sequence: TGTGCCAGCAGTTCTTTGAAAGCGGATCGATTATCGAACACTGAAGCTTTCTTT. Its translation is CASSSLKADRLSNTEAFF.

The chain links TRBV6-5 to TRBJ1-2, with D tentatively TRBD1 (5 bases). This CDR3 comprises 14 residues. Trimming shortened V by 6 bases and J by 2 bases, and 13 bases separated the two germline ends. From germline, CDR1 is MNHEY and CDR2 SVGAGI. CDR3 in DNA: TGTGCCAGCAGACCAACAGGTCACAACTATGGCTACACCTTC. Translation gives CASRPTGHNYGYTF.

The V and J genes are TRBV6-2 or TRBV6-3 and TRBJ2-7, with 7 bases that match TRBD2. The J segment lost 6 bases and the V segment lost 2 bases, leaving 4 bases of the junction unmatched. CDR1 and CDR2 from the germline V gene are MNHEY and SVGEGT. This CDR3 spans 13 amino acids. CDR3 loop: CASSYRLAGEQYF. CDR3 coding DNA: TGTGCCAGCAGTTACAGACTAGCCGGCGAGCAGTACTTC.

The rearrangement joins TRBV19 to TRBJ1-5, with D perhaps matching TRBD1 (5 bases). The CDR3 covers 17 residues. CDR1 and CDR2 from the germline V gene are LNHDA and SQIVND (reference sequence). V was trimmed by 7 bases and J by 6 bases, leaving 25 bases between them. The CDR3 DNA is TGTGCCAGTACCCATGGGGGGGTTTCGGGTAGCGTTCAGCCCCAGCATTTT. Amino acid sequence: CASTHGGVSGSVQPQHF.

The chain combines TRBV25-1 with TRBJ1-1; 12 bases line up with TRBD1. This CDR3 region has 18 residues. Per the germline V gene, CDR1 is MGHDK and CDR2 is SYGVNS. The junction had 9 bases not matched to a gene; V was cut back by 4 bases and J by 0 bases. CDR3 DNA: TGTGCCAGCAGTGGGGACCGGGACAGGGGGCAACTGAACACTGAAGCTTTCTTT. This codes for CASSGDRDRGQLNTEAFF.

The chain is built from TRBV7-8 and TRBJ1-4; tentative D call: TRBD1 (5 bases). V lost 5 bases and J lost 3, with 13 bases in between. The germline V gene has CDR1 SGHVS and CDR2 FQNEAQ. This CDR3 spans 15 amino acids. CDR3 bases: TGTGCCAGCAGCACAAGGGGCTTAGCTAATGAAAAACTGTTTTTT. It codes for CASSTRGLANEKLFF.

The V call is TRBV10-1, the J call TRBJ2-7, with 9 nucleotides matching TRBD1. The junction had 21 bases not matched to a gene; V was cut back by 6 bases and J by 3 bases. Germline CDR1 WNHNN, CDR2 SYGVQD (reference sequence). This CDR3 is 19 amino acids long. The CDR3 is CASRRRSEPGQGLFYEQYF. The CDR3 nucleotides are TGCGCCAGCAGGCGTAGGTCGGAGCCGGGACAGGGCTTATTCTACGAGCAGTACTTC.

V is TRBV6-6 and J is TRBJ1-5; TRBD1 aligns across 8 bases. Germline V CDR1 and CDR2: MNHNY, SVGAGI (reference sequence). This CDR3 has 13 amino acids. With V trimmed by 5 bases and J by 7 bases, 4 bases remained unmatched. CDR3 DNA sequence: TGTGCCAGCAGTACGACAGGGGTCCAGCCCCAGCATTTT. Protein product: CASSTTGVQPQHF.

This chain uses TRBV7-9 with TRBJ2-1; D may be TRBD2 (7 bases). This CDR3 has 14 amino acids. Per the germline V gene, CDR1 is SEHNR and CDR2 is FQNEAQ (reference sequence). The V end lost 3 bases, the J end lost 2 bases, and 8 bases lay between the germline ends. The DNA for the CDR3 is TGTGCCAGCAGCTTGGGGGGGCCCTACAATGAGCAGTTCTTC. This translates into CASSLGGPYNEQFF.

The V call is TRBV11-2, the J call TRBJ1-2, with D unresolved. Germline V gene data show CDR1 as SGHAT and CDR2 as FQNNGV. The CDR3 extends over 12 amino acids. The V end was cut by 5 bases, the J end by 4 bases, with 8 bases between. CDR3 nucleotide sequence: TGTGCCAGCAGCCCAGAGGGCTATGGCTACACCTTC. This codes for CASSPEGYGYTF.

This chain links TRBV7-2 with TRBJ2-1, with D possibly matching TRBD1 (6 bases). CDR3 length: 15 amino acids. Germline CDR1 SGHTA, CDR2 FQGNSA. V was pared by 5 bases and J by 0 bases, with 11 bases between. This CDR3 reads CASSPKGDSYNEQFF. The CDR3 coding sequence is TGTGCCAGCAGCCCAAAGGGGGACTCCTACAATGAGCAGTTCTTC.

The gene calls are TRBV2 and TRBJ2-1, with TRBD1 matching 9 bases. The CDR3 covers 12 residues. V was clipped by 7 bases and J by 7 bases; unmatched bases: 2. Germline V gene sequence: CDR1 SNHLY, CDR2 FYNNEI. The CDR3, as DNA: TGTGCCAGCATACAGGGGGCGAATGAGCAGTTCTTC. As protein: CASIQGANEQFF. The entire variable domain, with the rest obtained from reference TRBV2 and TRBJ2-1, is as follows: EPEVTQTPSHQVTQMGQEVILRCVPISNHLYFYWYRQILGQKVEFLVSFYNNEISEKSEIFDDQFSVERPDGSNFTLKIRSTKLEDSAMYFCASIQGANEQFFGPGTRLTVL.

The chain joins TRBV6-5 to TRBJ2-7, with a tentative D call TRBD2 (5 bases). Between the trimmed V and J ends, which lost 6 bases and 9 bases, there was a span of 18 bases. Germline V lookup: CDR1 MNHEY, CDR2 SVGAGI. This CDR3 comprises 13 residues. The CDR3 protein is CASRTSGSLSQYF. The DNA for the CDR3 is TGTGCCAGCAGGACCTCGGGATCCCTTTCGCAGTACTTC.

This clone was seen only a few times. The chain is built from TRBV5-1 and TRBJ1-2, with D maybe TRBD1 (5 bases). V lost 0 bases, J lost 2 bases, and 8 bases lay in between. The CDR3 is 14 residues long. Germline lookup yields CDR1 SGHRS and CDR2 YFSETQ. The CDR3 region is CASSLDGGNYGYTF. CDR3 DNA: TGCGCCAGCAGCTTGGACGGGGGGAACTATGGCTACACCTTC.

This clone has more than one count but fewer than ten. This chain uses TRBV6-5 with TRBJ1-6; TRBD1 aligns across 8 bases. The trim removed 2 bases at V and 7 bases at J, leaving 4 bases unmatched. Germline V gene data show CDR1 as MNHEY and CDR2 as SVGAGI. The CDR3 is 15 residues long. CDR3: CASSYRTGSNSPLHF. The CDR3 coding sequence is TGTGCCAGCAGTTACCGGACAGGGAGCAATTCACCCCTCCACTTT.

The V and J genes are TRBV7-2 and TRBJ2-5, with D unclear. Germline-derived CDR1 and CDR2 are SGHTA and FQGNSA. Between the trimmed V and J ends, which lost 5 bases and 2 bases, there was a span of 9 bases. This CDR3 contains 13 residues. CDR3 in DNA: TGTGCCAGCAGCCCCTACTTGCAAGAGACCCAGTACTTC. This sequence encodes CASSPYLQETQYF.

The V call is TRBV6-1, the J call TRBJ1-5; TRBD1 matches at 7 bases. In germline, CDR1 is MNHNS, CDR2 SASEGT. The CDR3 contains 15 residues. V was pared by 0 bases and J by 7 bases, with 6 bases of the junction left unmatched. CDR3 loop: CASSEARGRGQPQHF. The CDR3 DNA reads TGTGCCAGCAGTGAAGCAAGGGGGCGAGGGCAGCCCCAGCATTTT.

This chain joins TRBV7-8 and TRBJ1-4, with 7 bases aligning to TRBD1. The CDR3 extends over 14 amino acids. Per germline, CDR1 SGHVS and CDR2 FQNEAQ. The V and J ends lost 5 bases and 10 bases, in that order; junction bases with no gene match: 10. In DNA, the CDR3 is TGTGCCAGCAGCCTGGACAGGAAAGAGTCAAAACTGTTTTTT. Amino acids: CASSLDRKESKLFF.

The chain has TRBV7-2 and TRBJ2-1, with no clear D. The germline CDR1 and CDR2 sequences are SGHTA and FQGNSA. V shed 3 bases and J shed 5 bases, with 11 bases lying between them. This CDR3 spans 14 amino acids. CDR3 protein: CASSFRKTNNEQFF. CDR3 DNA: TGTGCCAGCAGCTTCCGGAAGACAAACAATGAGCAGTTCTTC.

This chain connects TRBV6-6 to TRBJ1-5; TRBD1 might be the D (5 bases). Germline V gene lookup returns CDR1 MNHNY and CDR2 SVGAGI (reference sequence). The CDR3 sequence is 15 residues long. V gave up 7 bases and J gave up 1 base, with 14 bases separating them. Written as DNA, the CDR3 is TGTGCCAGCACCACGGGGGGGTCGAGCAATCAGCCCCAGCATTTT. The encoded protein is CASTTGGSSNQPQHF.